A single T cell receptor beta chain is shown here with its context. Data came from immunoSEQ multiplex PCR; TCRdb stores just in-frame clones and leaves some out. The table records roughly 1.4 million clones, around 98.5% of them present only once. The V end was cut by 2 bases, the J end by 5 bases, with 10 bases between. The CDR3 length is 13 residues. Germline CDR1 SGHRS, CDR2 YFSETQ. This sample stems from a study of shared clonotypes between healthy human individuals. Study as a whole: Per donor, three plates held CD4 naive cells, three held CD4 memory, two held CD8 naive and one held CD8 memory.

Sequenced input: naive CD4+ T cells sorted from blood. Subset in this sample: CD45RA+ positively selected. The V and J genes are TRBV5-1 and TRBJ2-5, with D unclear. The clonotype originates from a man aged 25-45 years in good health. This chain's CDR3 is CASSFSGPETQYF. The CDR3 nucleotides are TGCGCCAGCAGCTTTTCGGGTCCCGAGACCCAGTACTTC.